This paragraph reports one TCR beta chain. Its cognate antigen is unknown. This entry comes from a study of T cells expressing NK-cell markers. General observations from the study: The CD3+CD56-NKG2C+ fraction of several donors was also led by these clonotypes. NKG2C+ dominant clonotypes from 5 to 7 donors made up roughly 1.0-7.5% of CD8+ T cells.

Reprocessing the 5' RACE reads, TCRdb reports a single entry for every CDR3 protein and omits DNA. The sample table includes some 460,000 distinct CDR3 sequences. Sequenced material: blood T cells: a sorted CD56 or NKG2C T cell subset, CD4+ or CD8+ T cells, or bulk PBMC T cells (not recorded which). This receptor was obtained from a woman aged 50 to 60 in good health.

CDR3 residues: CASSLRGRDLNQPQHF. This chain joins TRBV12-3 or TRBV12-4 and TRBJ1-5; TCRdb's assignment of TRBD1 cannot be checked, as there is no DNA. This CDR3 contains 16 residues.